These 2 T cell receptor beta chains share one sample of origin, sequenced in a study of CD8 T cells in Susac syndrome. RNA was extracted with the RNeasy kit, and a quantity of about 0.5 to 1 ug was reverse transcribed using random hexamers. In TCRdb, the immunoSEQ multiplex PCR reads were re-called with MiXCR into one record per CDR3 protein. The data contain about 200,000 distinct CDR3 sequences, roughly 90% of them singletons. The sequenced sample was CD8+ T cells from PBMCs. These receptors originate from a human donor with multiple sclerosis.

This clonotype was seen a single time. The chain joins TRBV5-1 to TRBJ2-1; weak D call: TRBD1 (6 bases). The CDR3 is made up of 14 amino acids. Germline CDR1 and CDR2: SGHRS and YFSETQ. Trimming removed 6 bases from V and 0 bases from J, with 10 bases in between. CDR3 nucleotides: TGCGCCAGCACCACAGGGATCTCCTACAATGAGCAGTTCTTC. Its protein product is CASTTGISYNEQFF.

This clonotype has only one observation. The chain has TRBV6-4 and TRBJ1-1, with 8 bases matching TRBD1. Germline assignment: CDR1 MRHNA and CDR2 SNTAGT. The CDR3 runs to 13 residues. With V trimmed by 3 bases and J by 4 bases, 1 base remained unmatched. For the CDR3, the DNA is TGTGCCAGCAGTGAGACAGGGGTCACTGAAGCTTTCTTT. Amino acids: CASSETGVTEAFF.